The 2 T cell receptor beta chains below come from one sample, sequenced in a study of blood T cell repertoires in COVID-19. Assay used: immunoSEQ multiplex PCR; TCRdb lists only in-frame clones, some missing. The repertoire consists of about 270,000 clones, with around 93% occurring once and the leading ten covering approximately 2.7%. Sequenced sample: PBMCs or T cells enriched from blood (not recorded which). The receptors were gathered from a man aged 40-50 years who had been exposed to COVID-19.

This chain joins TRBV28 and TRBJ1-2; D might be TRBD1 (6 bases). Germline loops: CDR1 MDHEN, CDR2 SYDVKM. The CDR3 is made up of 14 amino acids. Deletions cut 7 bases from V and 2 bases from J, with 14 bases between. This CDR3 is CASKPGHLNYGYTF. Here the CDR3 DNA reads TGTGCCAGCAAACCGGGACACTTGAACTATGGCTACACCTTC.

The chain recombines TRBV6-5 with TRBJ1-1, with D unclear. Germline CDR1 is MNHEY and CDR2 is SVGAGI. The V end lost 4 bases, the J end lost 7 bases, and 10 bases lay between the germline ends. CDR3 size: 12 residues. This chain's CDR3 is CASSSRPNEAFF. The CDR3 DNA is TGTGCCAGCAGTTCTAGACCGAATGAAGCTTTCTTT.